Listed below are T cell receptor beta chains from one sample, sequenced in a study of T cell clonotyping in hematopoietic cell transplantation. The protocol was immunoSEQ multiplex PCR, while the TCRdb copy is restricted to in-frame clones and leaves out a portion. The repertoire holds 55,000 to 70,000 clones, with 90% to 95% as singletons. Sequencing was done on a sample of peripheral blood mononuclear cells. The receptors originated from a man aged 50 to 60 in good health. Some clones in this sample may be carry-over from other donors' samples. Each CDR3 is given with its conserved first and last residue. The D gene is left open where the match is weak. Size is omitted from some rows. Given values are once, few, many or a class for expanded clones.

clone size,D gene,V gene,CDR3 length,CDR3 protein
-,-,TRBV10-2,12,CASSVQNTEAFF
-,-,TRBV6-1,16,CASSGLTGAGNQPQHF
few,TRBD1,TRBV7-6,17,CASSLGGMGQGAYEQYF
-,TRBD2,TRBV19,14,CASSRLAGGDTQYF
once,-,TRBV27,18,CASTPPVPGPARYNEQFF
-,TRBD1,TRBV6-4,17,CASSWTGHLAGGYGYTF
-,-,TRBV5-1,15,CASSLAGGHGEPQHF
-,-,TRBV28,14,CASSLSGYSQPQHF
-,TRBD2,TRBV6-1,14,CATRLAGGKETQYF
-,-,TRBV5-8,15,CASSFIQSSTDTQYF
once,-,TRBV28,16,CASSFNELPGANVLTF
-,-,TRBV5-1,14,CASSFIGGGETQYF
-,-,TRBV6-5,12,CASSRSSYEQYF
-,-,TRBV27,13,CASSLGPLYGYTF
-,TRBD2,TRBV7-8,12,CASSSGADTQYF
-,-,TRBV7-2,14,CASSLFAGPSEAFF
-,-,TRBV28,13,CASSLGAKWEQFF
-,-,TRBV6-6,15,CASTHGLPLGYGYTF